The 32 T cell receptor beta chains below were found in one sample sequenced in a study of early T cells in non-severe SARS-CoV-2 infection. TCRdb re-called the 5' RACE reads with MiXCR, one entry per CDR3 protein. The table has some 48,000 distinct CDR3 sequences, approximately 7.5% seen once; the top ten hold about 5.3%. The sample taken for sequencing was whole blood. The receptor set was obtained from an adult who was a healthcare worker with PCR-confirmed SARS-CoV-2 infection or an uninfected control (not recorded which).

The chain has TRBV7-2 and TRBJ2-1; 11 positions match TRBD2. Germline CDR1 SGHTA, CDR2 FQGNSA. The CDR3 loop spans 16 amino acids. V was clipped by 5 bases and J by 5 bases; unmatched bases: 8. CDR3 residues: CASSLRALAGDNEQFF. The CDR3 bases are TGTGCCAGCAGCCTGCGAGCACTAGCGGGGGACAATGAGCAGTTCTTC.

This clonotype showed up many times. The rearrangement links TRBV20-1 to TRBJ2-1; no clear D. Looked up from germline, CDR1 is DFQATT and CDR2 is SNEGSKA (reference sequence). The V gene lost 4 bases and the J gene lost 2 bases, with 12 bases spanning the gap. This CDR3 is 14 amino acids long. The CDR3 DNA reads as TGCAGTGCTATTGGAACCACCACCTACAATGAGCAGTTCTTC. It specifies CSAIGTTTYNEQFF.

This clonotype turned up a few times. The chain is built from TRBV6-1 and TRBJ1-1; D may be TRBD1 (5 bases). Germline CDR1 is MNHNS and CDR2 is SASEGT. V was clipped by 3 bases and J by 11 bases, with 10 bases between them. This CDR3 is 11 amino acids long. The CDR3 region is CASSEVGGAFF. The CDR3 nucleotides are TGTGCCAGCAGTGAGGTGGGGGGGGCTTTCTTT.

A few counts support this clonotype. This CDR3 is CASTQGTGTRNEKLFF. CDR3 coding DNA: TGTGCCAGCACCCAAGGGACCGGCACCAGAAATGAAAAACTGTTTTTT. The chain couples TRBV7-9 to TRBJ1-4; D might be TRBD1 (5 bases). Germline V gene data show CDR1 as SEHNR and CDR2 as FQNEAQ (reference sequence). This CDR3 spans 16 amino acids. The V gene lost 7 bases and the J gene lost 5 bases, with 20 bases spanning the gap.

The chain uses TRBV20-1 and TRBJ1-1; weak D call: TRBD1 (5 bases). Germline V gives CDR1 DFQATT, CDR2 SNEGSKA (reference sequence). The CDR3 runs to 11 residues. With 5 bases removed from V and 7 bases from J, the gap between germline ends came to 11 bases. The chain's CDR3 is CSAVGPREAFF. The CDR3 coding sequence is TGCAGTGCTGTGGGGCCACGTGAAGCTTTCTTT.

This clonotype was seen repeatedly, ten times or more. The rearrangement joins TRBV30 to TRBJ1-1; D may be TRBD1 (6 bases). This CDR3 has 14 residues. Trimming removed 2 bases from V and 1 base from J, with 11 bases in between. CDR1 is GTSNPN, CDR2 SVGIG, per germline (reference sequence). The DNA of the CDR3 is TGTGCCTGGAGTACAGGGTCCTCGAACACTGAAGCTTTCTTT. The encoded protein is CAWSTGSSNTEAFF.

CDR3 DNA: TGTGCCAGCAGTCTAGGGGACAGAGCCTACGAGCAGTACTTC. This encodes CASSLGDRAYEQYF. The chain combines TRBV27 with TRBJ2-7; 7 bases match TRBD1. This CDR3 has 14 amino acids. J was trimmed by 2 bases and V by 5 bases; bases with no gene match: 6. Germline V gene sequence: CDR1 MNHEY, CDR2 SMNVEV (reference sequence).

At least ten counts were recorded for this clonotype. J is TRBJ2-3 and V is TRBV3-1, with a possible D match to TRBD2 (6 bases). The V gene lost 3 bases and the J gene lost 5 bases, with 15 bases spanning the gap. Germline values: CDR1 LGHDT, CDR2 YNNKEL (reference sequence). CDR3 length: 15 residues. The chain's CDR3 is CASSQRRGNRDTQYF. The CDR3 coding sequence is TGTGCCAGCAGCCAGAGGCGGGGTAATAGAGATACGCAGTATTTT.

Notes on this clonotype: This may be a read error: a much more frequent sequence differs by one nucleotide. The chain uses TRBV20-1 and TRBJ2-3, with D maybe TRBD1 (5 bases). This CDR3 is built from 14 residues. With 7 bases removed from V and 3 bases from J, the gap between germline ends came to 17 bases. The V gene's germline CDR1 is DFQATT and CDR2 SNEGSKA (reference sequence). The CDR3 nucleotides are TGCAGTGGACAATGGGGCAGAAAAACAGATACGCAGTATTTT. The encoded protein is CSGQWGRKTDTQYF.

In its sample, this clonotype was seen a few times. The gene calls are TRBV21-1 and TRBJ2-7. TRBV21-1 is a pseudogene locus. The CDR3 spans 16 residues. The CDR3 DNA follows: TGTGCCAGCAGCAACTCCGGAAGGTTCGTCACCTACGAGCAGTACTTC. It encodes CASSNSGRFVTYEQYF.

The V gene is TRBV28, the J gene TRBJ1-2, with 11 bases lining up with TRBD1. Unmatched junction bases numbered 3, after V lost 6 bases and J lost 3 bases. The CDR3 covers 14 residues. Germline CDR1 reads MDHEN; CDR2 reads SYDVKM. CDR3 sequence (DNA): TGTGCCAGCAGGCGGACAGGGGGCGACTATGGCTACACCTTC. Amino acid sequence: CASRRTGGDYGYTF.

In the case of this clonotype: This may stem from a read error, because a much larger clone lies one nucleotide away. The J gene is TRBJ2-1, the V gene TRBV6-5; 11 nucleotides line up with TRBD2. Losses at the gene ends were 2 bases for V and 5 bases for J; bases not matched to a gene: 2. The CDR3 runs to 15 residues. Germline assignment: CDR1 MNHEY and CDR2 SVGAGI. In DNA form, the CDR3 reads TGTGCCAGCAGTTACACACTAGCGGGGGACAATGAGCAGTTCTTC. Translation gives CASSYTLAGDNEQFF.

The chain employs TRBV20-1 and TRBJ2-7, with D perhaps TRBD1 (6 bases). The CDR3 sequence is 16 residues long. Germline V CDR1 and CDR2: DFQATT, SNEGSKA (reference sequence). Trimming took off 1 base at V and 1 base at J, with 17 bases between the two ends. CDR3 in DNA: TGCAGTGCTAGAGTGAGCGCCGGGACATCATCCTACGAGCAGTACTTC. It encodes CSARVSAGTSSYEQYF.

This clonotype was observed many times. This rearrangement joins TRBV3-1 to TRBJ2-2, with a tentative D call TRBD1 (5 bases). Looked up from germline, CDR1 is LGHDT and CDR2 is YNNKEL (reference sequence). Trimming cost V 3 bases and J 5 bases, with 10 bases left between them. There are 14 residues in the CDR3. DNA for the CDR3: TGTGCCAGCAGCCACTACAGGAGAACCGGGGAGCTGTTTTTT. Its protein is CASSHYRRTGELFF.

CDR3 protein: CRSQTGMLTDTQYF. For the CDR3, the DNA is TGCAGATCCCAGACAGGGATGTTGACAGATACGCAGTATTTT. The J gene is TRBJ2-3, the V gene TRBV20-1; 7 nucleotides match TRBD1. This CDR3 is 14 amino acids long. CDR1 and CDR2 (germline): DFQATT, SNEGSKA (reference sequence).

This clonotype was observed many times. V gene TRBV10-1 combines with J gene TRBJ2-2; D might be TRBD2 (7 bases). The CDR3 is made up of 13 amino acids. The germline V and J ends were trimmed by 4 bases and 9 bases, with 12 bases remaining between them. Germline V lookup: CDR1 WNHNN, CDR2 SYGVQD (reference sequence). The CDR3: CASSAGGGRELFF. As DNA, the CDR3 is TGCGCCAGCAGTGCTGGGGGGGGCCGGGAGCTGTTTTTT.

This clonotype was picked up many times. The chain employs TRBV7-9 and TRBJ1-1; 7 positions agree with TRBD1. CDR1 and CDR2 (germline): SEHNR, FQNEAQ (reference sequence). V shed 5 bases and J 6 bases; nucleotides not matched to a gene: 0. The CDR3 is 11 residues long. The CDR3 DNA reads TGTGCCAGCAGCCAGGGGGCTGAAGCTTTCTTT. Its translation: CASSQGAEAFF.

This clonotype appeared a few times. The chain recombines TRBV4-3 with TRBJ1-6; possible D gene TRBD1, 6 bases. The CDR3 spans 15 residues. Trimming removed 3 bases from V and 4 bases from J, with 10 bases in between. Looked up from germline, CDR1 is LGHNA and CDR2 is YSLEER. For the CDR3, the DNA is TGCGCCAGCAGCCACAAAGGACAGTATAATTCACCCCTCCACTTT. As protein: CASSHKGQYNSPLHF.

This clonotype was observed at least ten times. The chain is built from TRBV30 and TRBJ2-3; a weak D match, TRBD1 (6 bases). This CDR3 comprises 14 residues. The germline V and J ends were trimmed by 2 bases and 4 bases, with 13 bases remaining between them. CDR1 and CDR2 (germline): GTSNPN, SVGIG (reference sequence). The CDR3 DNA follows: TGTGCCTGGAGTACACAGGGTGCCCCAGATACGCAGTATTTT. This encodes CAWSTQGAPDTQYF.

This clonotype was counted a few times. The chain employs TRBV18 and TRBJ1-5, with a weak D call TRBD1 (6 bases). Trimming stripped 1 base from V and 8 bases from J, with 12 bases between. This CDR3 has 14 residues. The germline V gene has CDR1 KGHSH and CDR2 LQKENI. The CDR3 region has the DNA TGTGCCAGCTCACCACGGACAGAGTTTAAGCCCCAGCATTTT. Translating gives CASSPRTEFKPQHF.

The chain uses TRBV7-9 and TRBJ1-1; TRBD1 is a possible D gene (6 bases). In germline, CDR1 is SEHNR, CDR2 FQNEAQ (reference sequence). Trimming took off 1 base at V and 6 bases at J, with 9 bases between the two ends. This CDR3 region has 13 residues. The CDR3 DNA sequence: TGTGCCAGCAGCTTAGGACAGGACTCTGAAGCTTTCTTT. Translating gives CASSLGQDSEAFF. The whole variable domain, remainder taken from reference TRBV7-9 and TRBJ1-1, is DTGVSQNPRHKITKRGQNVTFRCDPISEHNRLYWYRQTLGQGPEFLTYFQNEAQLEKSRLLSDRFSAERPKGSFSTLEIQRTEQGDSAMYLCASSLGQDSEAFFGQGTRLTVV.

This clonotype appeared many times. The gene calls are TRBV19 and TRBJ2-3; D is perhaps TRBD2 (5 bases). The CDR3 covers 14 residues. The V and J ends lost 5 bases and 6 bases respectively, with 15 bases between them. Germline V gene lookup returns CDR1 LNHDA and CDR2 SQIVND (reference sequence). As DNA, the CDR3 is TGTGCCAGTAGTCTTCGATACGGGGTGGATACGCAGTATTTT. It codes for CASSLRYGVDTQYF.

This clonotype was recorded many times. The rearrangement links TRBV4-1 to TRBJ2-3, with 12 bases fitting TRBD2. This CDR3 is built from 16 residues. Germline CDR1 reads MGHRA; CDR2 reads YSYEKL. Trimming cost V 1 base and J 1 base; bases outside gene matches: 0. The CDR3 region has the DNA TGCGCCAGCAGCCAAGGACTAGCGGGGGGCACAGATACGCAGTATTTT. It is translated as CASSQGLAGGTDTQYF.

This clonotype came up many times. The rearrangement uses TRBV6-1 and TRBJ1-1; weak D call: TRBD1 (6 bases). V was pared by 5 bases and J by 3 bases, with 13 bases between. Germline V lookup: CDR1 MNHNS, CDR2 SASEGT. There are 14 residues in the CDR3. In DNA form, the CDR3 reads TGTGCCAGCAGTTACAGGGTCGGTGACACTGAAGCTTTCTTT. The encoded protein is CASSYRVGDTEAFF.

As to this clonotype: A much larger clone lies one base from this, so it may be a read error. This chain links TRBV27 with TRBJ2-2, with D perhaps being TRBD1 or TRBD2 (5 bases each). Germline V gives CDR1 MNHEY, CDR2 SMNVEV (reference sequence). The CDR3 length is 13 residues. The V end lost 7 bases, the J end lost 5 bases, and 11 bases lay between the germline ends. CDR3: CASTTTGTGELFF. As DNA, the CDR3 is TGTGCCAGCACGACTACAGGAACCGGGGAGCTGTTTTTT.

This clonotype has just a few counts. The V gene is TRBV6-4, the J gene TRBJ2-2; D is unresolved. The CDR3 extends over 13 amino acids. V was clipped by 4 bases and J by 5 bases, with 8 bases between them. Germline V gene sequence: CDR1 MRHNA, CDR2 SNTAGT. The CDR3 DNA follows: TGTGCCAGCAGTGCTGGGGAAACCGGGGAGCTGTTTTTT. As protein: CASSAGETGELFF.

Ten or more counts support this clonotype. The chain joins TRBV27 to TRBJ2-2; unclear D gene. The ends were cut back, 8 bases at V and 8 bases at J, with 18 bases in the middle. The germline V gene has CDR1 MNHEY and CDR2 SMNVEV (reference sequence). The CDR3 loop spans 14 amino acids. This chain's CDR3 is CASGLWSTGGELFF. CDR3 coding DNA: TGTGCCAGCGGTCTATGGTCGACCGGGGGGGAGCTGTTTTTT.

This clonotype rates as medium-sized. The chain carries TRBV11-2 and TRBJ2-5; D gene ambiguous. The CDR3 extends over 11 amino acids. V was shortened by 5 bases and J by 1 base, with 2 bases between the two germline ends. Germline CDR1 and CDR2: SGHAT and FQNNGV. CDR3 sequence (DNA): TGTGCCAGCAGCCTCCAAGAGACCCAGTACTTC. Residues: CASSLQETQYF.

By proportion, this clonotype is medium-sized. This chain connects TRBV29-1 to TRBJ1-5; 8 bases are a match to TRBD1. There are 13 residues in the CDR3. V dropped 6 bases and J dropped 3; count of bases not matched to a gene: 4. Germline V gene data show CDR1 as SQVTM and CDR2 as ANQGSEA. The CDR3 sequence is CSVRTGLNQPQHF. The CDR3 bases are TGCAGCGTGAGGACAGGGCTCAATCAGCCCCAGCATTTT. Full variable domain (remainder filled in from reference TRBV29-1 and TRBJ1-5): SAVISQKPSRDICQRGTSLTIQCQVDSQVTMMFWYRQQPGQSLTLIATANQGSEATYESGFVIDKFPISRPNLTFSTLTVSNMSPEDSSIYLCSVRTGLNQPQHFGDGTRLSIL.

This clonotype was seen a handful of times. The CDR3 is CASSLGQGGSPLHF. The CDR3 DNA reads as TGTGCCAGCAGCTTAGGACAGGGAGGATCACCCCTCCACTTT. This chain uses TRBV7-8 with TRBJ1-6, with 7 bases fitting TRBD1. The CDR3 totals 14 residues. The V segment lost 1 base and the J segment 10 bases; nucleotides outside the gene matches: 4. Germline V gene lookup returns CDR1 SGHVS and CDR2 FQNEAQ.

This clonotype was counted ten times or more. CDR3 DNA: TGTGCCAGCAGTCACTCCCGGGGCACCGGGGAGCTGTTTTTT. Protein product: CASSHSRGTGELFF. The chain joins TRBV7-9 to TRBJ2-2; D is perhaps TRBD2 (5 bases). V lost 6 bases and J 4 bases, leaving 12 bases between the germline ends. The CDR3 has 14 amino acids. The germline V gene has CDR1 SEHNR and CDR2 FQNEAQ (reference sequence).

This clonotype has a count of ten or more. DNA of the CDR3: TGTGCCAGTAGTATCGGCAGCAACTATGGCTACACCTTC. It specifies CASSIGSNYGYTF. The chain couples TRBV19 to TRBJ1-2; D is unresolved. The germline V gene has CDR1 LNHDA and CDR2 SQIVND (reference sequence). The CDR3 is 13 amino acids. With 3 bases removed from V and 2 bases from J, the gap between germline ends came to 7 bases. Filled out from reference TRBV19 and TRBJ1-2, the complete variable domain reads DGGITQSPKYLFRKEGQNVTLSCEQNLNHDAMYWYRQDPGQGLRLIYYSQIVNDFQKGDIAEGYSVSREKKESFPLTVTSAQKNPTAFYLCASSIGSNYGYTFGSGTRLTVV.